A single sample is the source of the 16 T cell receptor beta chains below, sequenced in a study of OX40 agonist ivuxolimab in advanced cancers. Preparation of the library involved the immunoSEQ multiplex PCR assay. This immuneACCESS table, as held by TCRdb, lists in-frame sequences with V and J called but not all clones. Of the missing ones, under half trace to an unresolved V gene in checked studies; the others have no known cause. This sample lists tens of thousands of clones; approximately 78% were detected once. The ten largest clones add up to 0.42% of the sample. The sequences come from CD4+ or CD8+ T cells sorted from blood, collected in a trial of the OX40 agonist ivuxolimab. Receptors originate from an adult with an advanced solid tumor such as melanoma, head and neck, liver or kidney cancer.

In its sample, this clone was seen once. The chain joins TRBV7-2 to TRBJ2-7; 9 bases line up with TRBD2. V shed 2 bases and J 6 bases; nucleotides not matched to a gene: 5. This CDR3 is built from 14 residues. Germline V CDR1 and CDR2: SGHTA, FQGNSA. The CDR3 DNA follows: TGTGCCAGCAGCTTACGGCGGGAGGGGAGCGAGCAGTACTTC. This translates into CASSLRREGSEQYF. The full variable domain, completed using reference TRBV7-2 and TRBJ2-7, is GAGVSQSPSNKVTEKGKDVELRCDPISGHTALYWYRQSLGQGLEFLIYFQGNSAPDKSGLPSDRFSAERTGGSVSTLTIQRTQQEDSAVYLCASSLRREGSEQYFGPGTRLTVT.

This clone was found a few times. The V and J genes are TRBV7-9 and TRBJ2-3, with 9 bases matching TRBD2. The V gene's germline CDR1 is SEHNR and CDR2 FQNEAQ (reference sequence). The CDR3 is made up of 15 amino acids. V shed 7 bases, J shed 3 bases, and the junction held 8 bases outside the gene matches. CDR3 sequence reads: CASTLSGGGTDTQYF. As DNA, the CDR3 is TGTGCCAGCACCCTTAGCGGGGGAGGGACAGATACGCAGTATTTT.

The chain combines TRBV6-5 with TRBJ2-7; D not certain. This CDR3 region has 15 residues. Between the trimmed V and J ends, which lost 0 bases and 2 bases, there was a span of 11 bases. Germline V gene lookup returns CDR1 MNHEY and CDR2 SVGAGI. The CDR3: CASSYSMVRTYEQYF. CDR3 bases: TGTGCCAGCAGTTACTCGATGGTCAGGACCTACGAGCAGTACTTC.

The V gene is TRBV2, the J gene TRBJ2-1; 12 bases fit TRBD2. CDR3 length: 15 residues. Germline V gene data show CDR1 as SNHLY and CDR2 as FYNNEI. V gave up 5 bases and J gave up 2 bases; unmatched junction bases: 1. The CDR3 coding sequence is TGTGCCAGCAGTTGGACTAGCGGGACCTACAATGAGCAGTTCTTC. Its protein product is CASSWTSGTYNEQFF.

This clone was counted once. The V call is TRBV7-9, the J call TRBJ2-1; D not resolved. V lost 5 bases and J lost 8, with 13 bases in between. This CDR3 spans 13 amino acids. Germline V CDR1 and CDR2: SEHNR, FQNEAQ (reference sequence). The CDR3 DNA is TGTGCCAGCAGCGCCCTTTCAATGCATGAGCAGTTCTTC. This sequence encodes CASSALSMHEQFF.

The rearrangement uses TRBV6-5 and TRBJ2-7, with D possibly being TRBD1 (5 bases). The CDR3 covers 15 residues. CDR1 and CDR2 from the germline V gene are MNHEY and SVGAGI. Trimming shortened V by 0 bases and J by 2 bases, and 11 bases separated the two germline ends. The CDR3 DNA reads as TGTGCCAGCAGTTACTCCCATCAGGGTACCTACGAGCAGTACTTC. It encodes CASSYSHQGTYEQYF.

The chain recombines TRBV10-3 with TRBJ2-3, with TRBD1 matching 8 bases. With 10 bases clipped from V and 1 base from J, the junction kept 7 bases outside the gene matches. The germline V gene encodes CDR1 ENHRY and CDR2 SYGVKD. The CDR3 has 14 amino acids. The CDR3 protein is CATEPGQGTDTQYF. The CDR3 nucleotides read TGTGCCACCGAGCCGGGACAGGGCACAGATACGCAGTATTTT.

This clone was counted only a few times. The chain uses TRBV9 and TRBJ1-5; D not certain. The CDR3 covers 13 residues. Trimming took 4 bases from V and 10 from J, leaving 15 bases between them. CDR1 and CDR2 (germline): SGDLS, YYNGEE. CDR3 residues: CASSLGTQPPQHF. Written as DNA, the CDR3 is TGTGCCAGCAGCCTTGGTACTCAGCCCCCCCAGCATTTT. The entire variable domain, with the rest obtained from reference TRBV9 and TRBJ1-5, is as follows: DSGVTQTPKHLITATGQRVTLRCSPRSGDLSVYWYQQSLDQGLQFLIQYYNGEERAKGNILERFSAQQFPDLHSELNLSSLELGDSALYFCASSLGTQPPQHFGDGTRLSIL.

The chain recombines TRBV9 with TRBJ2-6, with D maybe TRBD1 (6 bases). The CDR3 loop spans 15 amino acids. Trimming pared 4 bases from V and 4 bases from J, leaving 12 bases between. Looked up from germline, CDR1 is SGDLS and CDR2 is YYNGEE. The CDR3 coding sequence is TGTGCCAGCAGCCCCCCTCAGGGGGGGGCCAACGTCCTGACTTTC. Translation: CASSPPQGGANVLTF.

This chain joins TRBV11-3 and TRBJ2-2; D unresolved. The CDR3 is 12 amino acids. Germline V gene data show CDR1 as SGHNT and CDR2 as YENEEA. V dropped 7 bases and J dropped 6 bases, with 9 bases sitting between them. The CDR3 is CASTKTAGELFF. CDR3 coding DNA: TGTGCCAGCACCAAGACGGCCGGGGAGCTGTTTTTT.

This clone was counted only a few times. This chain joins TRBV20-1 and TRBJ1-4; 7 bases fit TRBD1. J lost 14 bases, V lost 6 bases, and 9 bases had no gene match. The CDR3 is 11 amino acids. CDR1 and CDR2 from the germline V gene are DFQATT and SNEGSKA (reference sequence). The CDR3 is CSARGDLGLFF. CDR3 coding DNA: TGCAGTGCCAGGGGGGATCTTGGTCTGTTTTTT.

CDR3 in DNA: TGTGCCAGCAGCGCCCGCGGGCCCTCCTACGAGCAGTACTTC. Translation gives CASSARGPSYEQYF. The chain couples TRBV7-9 to TRBJ2-7; perhaps TRBD2 as D (5 bases). The CDR3 covers 14 residues. V gave up 5 bases and J gave up 0 bases, with 11 bases separating them. The V gene's germline CDR1 is SEHNR and CDR2 FQNEAQ (reference sequence).

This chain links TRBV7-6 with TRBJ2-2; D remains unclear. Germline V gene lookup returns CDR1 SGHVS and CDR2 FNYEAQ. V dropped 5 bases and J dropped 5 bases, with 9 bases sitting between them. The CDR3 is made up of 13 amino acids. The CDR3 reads CASSPDQTGELFF. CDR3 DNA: TGTGCCAGCAGCCCCGATCAGACCGGGGAGCTGTTTTTT. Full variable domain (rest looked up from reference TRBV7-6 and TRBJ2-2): GAGVSQSPRYKVTKRGQDVALRCDPISGHVSLYWYRQALGQGPEFLTYFNYEAQQDKSGLPNDRFSAERPEGSISTLTIQRTEQRDSAMYRCASSPDQTGELFFGEGSRLTVL.

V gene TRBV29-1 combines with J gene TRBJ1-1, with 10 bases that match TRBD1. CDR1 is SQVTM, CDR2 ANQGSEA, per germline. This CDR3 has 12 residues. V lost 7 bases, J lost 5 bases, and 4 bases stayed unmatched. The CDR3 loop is CSAWDRGTEAFF. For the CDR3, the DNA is TGCAGCGCCTGGGACAGGGGTACTGAAGCTTTCTTT.

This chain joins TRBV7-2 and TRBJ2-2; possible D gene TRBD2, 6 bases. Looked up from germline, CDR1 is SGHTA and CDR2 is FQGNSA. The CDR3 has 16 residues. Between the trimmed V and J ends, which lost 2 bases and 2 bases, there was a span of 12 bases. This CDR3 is CASSLRGGTNTGELFF. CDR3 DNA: TGTGCCAGCAGCTTAAGGGGCGGGACCAACACCGGGGAGCTGTTTTTT.

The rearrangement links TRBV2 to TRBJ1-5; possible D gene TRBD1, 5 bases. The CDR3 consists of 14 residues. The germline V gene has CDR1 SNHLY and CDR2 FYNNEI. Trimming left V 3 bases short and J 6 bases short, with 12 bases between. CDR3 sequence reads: CASSDRRDVQPQHF. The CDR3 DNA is TGTGCCAGCAGTGACCGCAGGGACGTTCAGCCCCAGCATTTT.